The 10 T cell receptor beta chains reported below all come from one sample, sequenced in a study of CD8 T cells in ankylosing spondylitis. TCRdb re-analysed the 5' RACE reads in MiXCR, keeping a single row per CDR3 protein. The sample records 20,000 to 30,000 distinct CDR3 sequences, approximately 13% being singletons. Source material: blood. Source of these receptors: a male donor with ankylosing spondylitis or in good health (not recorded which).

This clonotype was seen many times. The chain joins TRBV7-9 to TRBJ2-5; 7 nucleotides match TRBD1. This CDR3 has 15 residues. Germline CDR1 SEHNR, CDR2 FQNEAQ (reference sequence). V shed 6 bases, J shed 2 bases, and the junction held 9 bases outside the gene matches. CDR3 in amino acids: CASSPTGTLQETQYF. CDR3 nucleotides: TGTGCCAGCAGTCCGACAGGGACCTTGCAAGAGACCCAGTACTTC.

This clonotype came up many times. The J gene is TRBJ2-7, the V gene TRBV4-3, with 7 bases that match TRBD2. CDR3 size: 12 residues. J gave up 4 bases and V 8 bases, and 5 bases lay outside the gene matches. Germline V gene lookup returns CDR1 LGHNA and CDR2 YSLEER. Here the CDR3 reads CASGPGGYEQYF. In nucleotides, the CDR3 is TGCGCCAGCGGACCGGGGGGTTACGAGCAGTACTTC.

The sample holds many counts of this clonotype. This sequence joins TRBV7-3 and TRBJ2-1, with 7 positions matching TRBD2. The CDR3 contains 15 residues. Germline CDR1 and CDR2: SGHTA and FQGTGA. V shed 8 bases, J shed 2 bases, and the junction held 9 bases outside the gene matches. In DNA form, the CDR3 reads TGTGCCAGCTCTATGGGGGGGTTGCCCTACAATGAGCAGTTCTTC. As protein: CASSMGGLPYNEQFF.

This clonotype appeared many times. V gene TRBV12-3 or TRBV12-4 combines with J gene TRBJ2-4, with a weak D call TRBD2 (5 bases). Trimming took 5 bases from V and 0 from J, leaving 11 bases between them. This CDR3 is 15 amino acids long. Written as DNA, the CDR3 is TGTGCCAGCAGTGTTAGTCGGGGAGCCAAAAACATTCAGTACTTC. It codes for CASSVSRGAKNIQYF.

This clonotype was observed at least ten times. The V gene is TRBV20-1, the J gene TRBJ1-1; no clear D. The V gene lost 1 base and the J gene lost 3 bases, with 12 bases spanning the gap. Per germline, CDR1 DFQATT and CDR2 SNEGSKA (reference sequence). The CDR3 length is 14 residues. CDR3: CSARAEVSDTEAFF. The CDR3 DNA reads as TGCAGTGCTAGAGCGGAGGTTTCGGACACTGAAGCTTTCTTT.

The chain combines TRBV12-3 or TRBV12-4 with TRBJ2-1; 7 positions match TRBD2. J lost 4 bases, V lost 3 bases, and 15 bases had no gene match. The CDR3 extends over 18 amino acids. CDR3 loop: CASSFRSIGGSSYNEQFF. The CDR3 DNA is TGTGCCAGCAGTTTTCGGTCCATCGGGGGGTCCTCTTACAATGAGCAGTTCTTC.

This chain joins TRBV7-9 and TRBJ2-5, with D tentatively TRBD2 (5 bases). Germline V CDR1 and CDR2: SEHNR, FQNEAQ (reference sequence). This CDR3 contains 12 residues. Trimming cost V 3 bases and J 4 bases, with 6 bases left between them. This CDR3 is CASSFRGETQYF. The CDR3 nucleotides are TGTGCCAGCAGCTTTCGGGGAGAGACCCAGTACTTC.

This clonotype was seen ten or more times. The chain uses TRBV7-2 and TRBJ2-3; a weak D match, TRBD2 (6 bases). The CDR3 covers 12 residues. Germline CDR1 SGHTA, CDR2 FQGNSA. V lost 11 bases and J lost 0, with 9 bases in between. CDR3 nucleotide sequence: TGTGCCGGTCGGGGGAGCACAGATACGCAGTATTTT. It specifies CAGRGSTDTQYF.

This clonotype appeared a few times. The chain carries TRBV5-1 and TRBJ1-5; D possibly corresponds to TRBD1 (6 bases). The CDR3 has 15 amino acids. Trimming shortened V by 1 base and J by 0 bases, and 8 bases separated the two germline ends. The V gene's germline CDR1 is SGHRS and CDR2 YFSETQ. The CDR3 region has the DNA TGCGCCAGCAGCTTGACGGACAGTAGCAATCAGCCCCAGCATTTT. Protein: CASSLTDSSNQPQHF.

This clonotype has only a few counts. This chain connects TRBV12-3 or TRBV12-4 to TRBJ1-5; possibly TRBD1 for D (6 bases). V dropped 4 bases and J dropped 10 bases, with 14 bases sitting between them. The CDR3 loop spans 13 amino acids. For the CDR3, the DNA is TGTGCCAGCAGTTCCAACTCACAGGGACCCCAGCATTTT. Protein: CASSSNSQGPQHF.